Each of the 28 T cell receptor beta chains below was sequenced from the same sample in a study of CD8 T cells in ankylosing spondylitis. Findings and caveats of the study: What seemed typical of ankylosing spondylitis blood was a TCR beta motif built from fewer than ten highly homologous variants.

These receptors lack a known antigen. TCRdb passed the 5' RACE reads through MiXCR, listing each CDR3 protein once. This table has fewer than 750,000 distinct CDR3 sequences, around 19% appearing once. The sequenced material came from blood, either unsorted or a sorted T cell fraction (not recorded which). These receptors were obtained from a male donor with ankylosing spondylitis.

V is TRBV5-1 and J is TRBJ1-5, with D possibly TRBD1 on 6 matching bases. Per germline, CDR1 SGHRS and CDR2 YFSETQ. This CDR3 has 15 amino acids. V was clipped by 5 bases and J by 0 bases, with 12 bases between them. The CDR3 loop is CASRTGTNSNQPQHF. The DNA for the CDR3 is TGCGCCAGCAGGACCGGGACAAATAGCAATCAGCCCCAGCATTTT.

The sample holds a few counts of this clonotype. The chain recombines TRBV11-2 with TRBJ2-1; D is unresolved. V lost 5 bases to trimming and J lost 7 bases, with 6 bases between them. Germline V gene data show CDR1 as SGHAT and CDR2 as FQNNGV. The CDR3 runs 11 residues. The CDR3, as DNA: TGTGCCAGCAGCGGGGTTAATGAGCAGTTCTTC. This sequence encodes CASSGVNEQFF. Drawing the rest from reference TRBV11-2 and TRBJ2-1, the complete variable domain is EAGVAQSPRYKIIEKRQSVAFWCNPISGHATLYWYQQILGQGPKLLIQFQNNGVVDDSQLPKDRFSAERLKGVDSTLKIQPAKLEDSAVYLCASSGVNEQFFGPGTRLTVL.

The chain employs TRBV5-1 and TRBJ2-2; 7 bases match TRBD1. The CDR3 extends over 16 amino acids. CDR1 is SGHRS, CDR2 YFSETQ, per germline. The V gene end was trimmed by 2 bases and the J gene end by 1 base; junction bases not matched to a gene: 5. CDR3 sequence: CASSLQTGRNTGELFF. The DNA of the CDR3 is TGCGCCAGCAGCTTACAGACAGGGAGGAACACCGGGGAGCTGTTTTTT.

This clonotype was counted only a few times. The chain links TRBV10-3 to TRBJ2-2; D tentatively reads TRBD1 or TRBD2 (5 bases each). Germline V CDR1 and CDR2: ENHRY, SYGVKD. Between the trimmed V and J ends, which lost 6 bases and 1 base, there was a span of 12 bases. The CDR3 consists of 15 residues. The CDR3: CAISDGDGNTGELFF. The CDR3 bases are TGTGCCATCAGCGATGGGGACGGGAACACCGGGGAGCTGTTTTTT.

This clonotype was detected only a few times. This sequence joins TRBV12-3 or TRBV12-4 and TRBJ1-2, with D unresolved. CDR3 size: 13 residues. Deletions cut 5 bases from V and 4 bases from J, with 11 bases between. CDR3 sequence (DNA): TGTGCCAGCAGTCTACCCCCGTCCTATGGCTACACCTTC. This translates into CASSLPPSYGYTF.

The chain joins TRBV6-1 to TRBJ2-7, with a possible D match to TRBD1 (5 bases). The V and J ends lost 7 bases and 3 bases respectively, with 13 bases between them. The CDR3 is 13 amino acids. CDR1 and CDR2 (germline): MNHNS, SASEGT. The CDR3 reads CASTGNPLYEQYF. The CDR3 DNA is TGTGCCAGCACAGGGAACCCCCTCTACGAGCAGTACTTC.

This clonotype was picked up a small number of times. This chain connects TRBV5-1 to TRBJ2-7; 9 nucleotides line up with TRBD1. J was trimmed by 7 bases and V by 0 bases; bases with no gene match: 8. The CDR3 has 15 residues. Germline values: CDR1 SGHRS, CDR2 YFSETQ. The CDR3 DNA reads TGCGCCAGCAGCTTGGTGGGACAGGGCCCCCTAGAGCAGTACTTC. It translates to CASSLVGQGPLEQYF.

The CDR3 region is CAWGYSGQPQETQYF. Written as DNA, the CDR3 is TGTGCCTGGGGCTATTCGGGCCAACCCCAAGAGACCCAGTACTTC. The genes are TRBV30 and TRBJ2-5; D remains ambiguous. Germline V gives CDR1 GTSNPN, CDR2 SVGIG (reference sequence). This CDR3 has 15 amino acids. V was trimmed by 5 bases and J by 1 base, leaving 17 bases between them.

The V gene is TRBV6-1, the J gene TRBJ1-4; 12 positions match TRBD1. The V and J ends lost 5 bases and 1 base, in that order; junction bases with no gene match: 5. The CDR3 covers 17 residues. CDR1 and CDR2 (germline): MNHNS, SASEGT. In nucleotides, the CDR3 is TGTGCCAGCAGTAAGAGGGACAGGGGGCGAACTAATGAAAAACTGTTTTTT. The encoded protein is CASSKRDRGRTNEKLFF.

This clonotype showed up just a few times. The chain employs TRBV12-3 or TRBV12-4 and TRBJ2-1, with TRBD2 matching over 7 bases. The CDR3 runs to 19 residues. CDR3 nucleotide sequence: TGTACCCGCAGTTTAGTCCCCGCGGGAGCCCCCACACAGTACAATGAGCAGTTCTTC. Residues: CTRSLVPAGAPTQYNEQFF.

This clonotype appeared a few times. The rearrangement uses TRBV6-2 or TRBV6-3 and TRBJ2-7; D unclear. The CDR3 runs to 15 residues. Trimming took off 2 bases at V and 1 base at J, with 12 bases between the two ends. From germline, CDR1 is MNHEY and CDR2 SVGEGT. The CDR3 bases are TGTGCCAGCAGTTACCAAGGTGGCGGATCCTACGAGCAGTACTTC. Encoded protein: CASSYQGGGSYEQYF.

This clonotype was counted only a few times. V is TRBV4-1 and J is TRBJ1-3, with 8 bases lining up with TRBD1. V lost 3 bases, J lost 3 bases, and 7 bases stayed unmatched. The CDR3 length is 16 residues. Germline V lookup: CDR1 MGHRA, CDR2 YSYEKL. In DNA, the CDR3 is TGCGCCAGCAGCCATCCTCGACAGGGGTTTGGAAACACCATATATTTT. This gives the protein CASSHPRQGFGNTIYF.

The chain has TRBV12-3 or TRBV12-4 and TRBJ1-1, with D perhaps TRBD1 (5 bases). The CDR3 consists of 13 residues. V was pared by 9 bases and J by 10 bases, with 21 bases between. The CDR3 protein is CASAGTPTSRAFF. Written as DNA, the CDR3 is TGTGCCAGTGCCGGGACGCCAACGTCCAGAGCTTTCTTT.

In this sample, this clonotype turned up a few times. V usage is TRBV10-3 and J usage is TRBJ1-5, with D unclear. The length of the CDR3 is 13 residues. Trimming left V 0 bases short and J 7 bases short, with 7 bases between. Germline values: CDR1 ENHRY, CDR2 SYGVKD. For the CDR3, the DNA is TGTGCCATCAGTGAGTCGGCGGACCAGCCCCAGCATTTT. As protein: CAISESADQPQHF.

This clonotype was counted a few times. The chain is built from TRBV7-8 and TRBJ1-4; D is unclear. The CDR3 loop spans 14 amino acids. The V gene lost 1 base and the J gene lost 8 bases, with 11 bases spanning the gap. From germline, CDR1 is SGHVS and CDR2 FQNEAQ. The CDR3 DNA reads TGTGCCAGCAGCTTAGAATACGGCGGGGAAAAACTGTTTTTT. This codes for CASSLEYGGEKLFF.

V usage is TRBV3-1 and J usage is TRBJ1-1; maybe TRBD1 (5 bases). Trimming stripped 9 bases from V and 0 bases from J, with 14 bases between. CDR3 length: 14 residues. The V gene's germline CDR1 is LGHDT and CDR2 YNNKEL (reference sequence). The CDR3 coding sequence is TGTGCCAGTACCCGGGGGTATTTGAACACTGAAGCTTTCTTT. This sequence encodes CASTRGYLNTEAFF.

The rearrangement uses TRBV6-2 or TRBV6-3 and TRBJ2-7; D might be TRBD1 (5 bases). This CDR3 is built from 15 residues. CDR1 and CDR2 from the germline V gene are MNHEY and SVGEGT. Trimming left V 6 bases short and J 4 bases short, with 19 bases between. CDR3 coding DNA: TGTGCCAGCAGGGATTACAGGACGGCGGCTTACGAGCAGTACTTC. The encoded protein is CASRDYRTAAYEQYF.

The chain joins TRBV12-3 or TRBV12-4 to TRBJ2-1, with 7 nucleotides matching TRBD1. This CDR3 is 19 amino acids long. V lost 6 bases to trimming and J lost 0 bases; unmatched junction nucleotides: 17. The CDR3 sequence is CASRGTVSARISSYNEQFF. CDR3 DNA sequence: TGTGCCAGCAGGGGGACAGTCTCGGCTCGTATAAGCTCCTACAATGAGCAGTTCTTC.

This clonotype was detected a few times. The chain has TRBV20-1 and TRBJ2-3; perhaps D is TRBD1 or TRBD2 (5 bases each). This CDR3 comprises 12 residues. Germline CDR1 reads DFQATT; CDR2 reads SNEGSKA (reference sequence). The ends were cut back, 7 bases at V and 2 bases at J, with 10 bases in the middle. Written as DNA, the CDR3 is TGCAGTGGTCGGGGCACCACAGATACGCAGTATTTT. This encodes CSGRGTTDTQYF.

A few counts support this clonotype. J is TRBJ1-6 and V is TRBV2, with D hard to call. Germline V gene data show CDR1 as SNHLY and CDR2 as FYNNEI. This CDR3 comprises 14 residues. V lost 1 base and J lost 6, with 7 bases in between. The CDR3 reads CASSEVGTNSPLHF. Written as DNA, the CDR3 is TGTGCCAGCAGTGAAGTTGGCACTAATTCACCCCTCCACTTT.

This chain links TRBV7-2 with TRBJ1-2; tentative D call: TRBD1 (5 bases). CDR3 length: 15 amino acids. Germline V CDR1 and CDR2: SGHTA, FQGNSA. With 2 bases removed from V and 2 bases from J, the gap between germline ends came to 12 bases. The CDR3 sequence: CASSLLGGVNYGYTF. CDR3 sequence (DNA): TGTGCCAGCAGCTTACTCGGGGGGGTGAACTATGGCTACACCTTC.

The rearrangement joins TRBV20-1 to TRBJ2-1, with 12 nucleotides matching TRBD2. The V segment lost 6 bases and the J segment 3 bases; nucleotides outside the gene matches: 9. This CDR3 is 16 amino acids long. Germline V CDR1 and CDR2: DFQATT, SNEGSKA (reference sequence). The DNA for the CDR3 is TGCAGTGCGAGACTAGCGGGAGAGCTATACTACAATGAGCAGTTCTTC. It translates to CSARLAGELYYNEQFF.

In its sample, this clonotype was seen a few times. The V and J genes are TRBV20-1 and TRBJ2-7; a weak D match, TRBD1 (9 bases). This CDR3 region has 16 residues. The V and J ends lost 6 bases and 5 bases respectively, with 26 bases between them. In germline, CDR1 is DFQATT, CDR2 SNEGSKA (reference sequence). DNA of the CDR3: TGCAGTGCCTCCCCAAATAGCGGGACAGGGATGAACGAGCAGTACTTC. It encodes CSASPNSGTGMNEQYF.

The table lists this clonotype with a few counts. The chain carries TRBV25-1 and TRBJ2-7, with D maybe TRBD2 (5 bases). This CDR3 comprises 13 residues. CDR1 MGHDK and CDR2 SYGVNS come from the germline V gene. The V end was cut by 7 bases, the J end by 2 bases, with 12 bases between. The CDR3: CASTLSGTYEQYF. In DNA, the CDR3 is TGTGCCAGCACCCTATCGGGGACCTACGAGCAGTACTTC.

This rearrangement joins TRBV7-9 to TRBJ2-7; 10 bases agree with TRBD1. J was trimmed by 7 bases and V by 4 bases; bases with no gene match: 7. This CDR3 has 14 amino acids. Germline V CDR1 and CDR2: SEHNR, FQNEAQ (reference sequence). This CDR3 reads CASSSRDRGGEQYF. The CDR3 coding sequence is TGTGCCAGCAGCTCCCGGGACAGGGGAGGGGAGCAGTACTTC. Supplemented by reference TRBV7-9 and TRBJ2-7, the full variable domain reads DTGVSQNPRHKITKRGQNVTFRCDPISEHNRLYWYRQTLGQGPEFLTYFQNEAQLEKSRLLSDRFSAERPKGSFSTLEIQRTEQGDSAMYLCASSSRDRGGEQYFGPGTRLTVT.

The chain couples TRBV7-3 to TRBJ2-7; 13 positions match TRBD2. Trimming took 5 bases from V and 5 from J; bases not matched to a gene: 3. The CDR3 covers 14 residues. Germline CDR1 and CDR2: SGHTA and FQGTGA. CDR3 residues: CASSHGLAGDEQYF. The DNA of the CDR3 is TGTGCCAGCAGCCACGGACTAGCGGGGGACGAGCAGTACTTC.

The chain has TRBV19 and TRBJ1-2; D is undetermined. The CDR3 length is 13 residues. Germline-derived CDR1 and CDR2 are LNHDA and SQIVND (reference sequence). Trimming stripped 8 bases from V and 5 bases from J, with 15 bases between. The CDR3 bases are TGTGCCAGTCGTCCGACTCAAGGATATGGCTACACCTTC. Translated, it gives CASRPTQGYGYTF.

In this sample, this clonotype turned up a few times. The chain joins TRBV20-1 to TRBJ1-1, with 12 nucleotides matching TRBD1. Germline trimming cut 5 bases from V and 6 bases from J; bases unmatched to any gene: 7. The CDR3 spans 14 residues. Germline V gives CDR1 DFQATT, CDR2 SNEGSKA (reference sequence). The CDR3 region has the DNA TGCAGTGCTCCCCGGGACAGGGGGCTCGCTGAAGCTTTCTTT. Its translation: CSAPRDRGLAEAFF.